Listed below are T cell receptor beta chains from one sample, sequenced in a study of regulatory T cells in long-lasting Graves disease. TCRdb itself ran the multiplex PCR reads through MiXCR, one entry per CDR3 protein. This table holds 450,000 to 600,000 distinct CDR3 sequences, roughly 12% found once. These data were also reused for a study on T cells in Graves' hyperthyroidism and ophthalmopathy.

The material was peripheral blood mononuclear cells (PBMCs), obtained at new diagnosis, from a patient treated with antithyroid drugs. Every receptor here comes from a man younger than 40 with Graves disease. Both conserved end residues are part of each CDR3. Fields, in order: clone size, J gene, D gene, V gene, CDR3 protein, CDR3 DNA. D genes are given only for firm matches. Where a row states a size, it is once, few, many or the class of an expanded clone; other rows omit it.

clone size: few; J gene: TRBJ2-1; D gene: .; V gene: TRBV5-1; CDR3 protein: CASSLGENEQFF; CDR3 DNA: TGCGCCAGCAGCTTGGGAGAGAATGAGCAGTTCTTC
clone size: .; J gene: TRBJ2-7; D gene: TRBD2; V gene: TRBV9; CDR3 protein: CASSVGLAGGSYEQYF; CDR3 DNA: TGTGCCAGCAGCGTAGGGTTAGCGGGGGGCTCCTACGAGCAGTACTTC
clone size: .; J gene: TRBJ2-1; D gene: .; V gene: TRBV18; CDR3 protein: CASSPRVGDPYNEQFF; CDR3 DNA: TGTGCCAGCTCACCACGTGTAGGGGACCCCTACAATGAGCAGTTCTTC
clone size: many; J gene: TRBJ2-2; D gene: .; V gene: TRBV20-1; CDR3 protein: CSASGGEGTGELFF; CDR3 DNA: TGCAGTGCTAGTGGCGGAGAGGGGACCGGGGAGCTGTTTTTT
clone size: many; J gene: TRBJ2-7; D gene: .; V gene: TRBV2; CDR3 protein: CASSFHGGTYEQYF; CDR3 DNA: TGTGCCAGCAGCTTTCACGGGGGAACCTACGAGCAGTACTTC
clone size: many; J gene: TRBJ1-1; D gene: .; V gene: TRBV5-6; CDR3 protein: CASSLGTRTVEAFF; CDR3 DNA: TGTGCCAGCAGCTTGGGAACCCGGACAGTTGAAGCTTTCTTT
clone size: .; J gene: TRBJ2-1; D gene: TRBD2; V gene: TRBV27; CDR3 protein: CASSPLPPTSGAYNEQFF; CDR3 DNA: TGTGCCAGCAGCCCCCTTCCCCCGACTAGCGGGGCCTACAATGAGCAGTTCTTC
clone size: many; J gene: TRBJ1-1; D gene: .; V gene: TRBV24-1; CDR3 protein: CATRTPLRGENTEAFF; CDR3 DNA: TGTGCCACCAGGACCCCCCTTAGGGGCGAGAACACTGAAGCTTTCTTT
clone size: many; J gene: TRBJ1-3; D gene: .; V gene: TRBV25-1; CDR3 protein: CASSAGGNTIYF; CDR3 DNA: TGTGCCAGCAGCGCCGGAGGGAACACCATATATTTT
clone size: many; J gene: TRBJ2-7; D gene: TRBD2; V gene: TRBV12-3/TRBV12-4; CDR3 protein: CASSSWGRAYEQYF; CDR3 DNA: TGTGCCAGCAGTTCGTGGGGGAGGGCCTACGAGCAGTACTTC
clone size: .; J gene: TRBJ2-1; D gene: TRBD2; V gene: TRBV12-3/TRBV12-4; CDR3 protein: CASSSAGGFEQFF; CDR3 DNA: TGTGCCAGCAGTTCGGCGGGAGGCTTTGAGCAGTTCTTC
clone size: many; J gene: TRBJ2-1; D gene: .; V gene: TRBV29-1; CDR3 protein: CSVRRGDEQFF; CDR3 DNA: TGCAGCGTGAGGCGAGGGGATGAGCAGTTCTTC
clone size: few; J gene: TRBJ2-3; D gene: .; V gene: TRBV7-9; CDR3 protein: CASRRMSDTDTQYF; CDR3 DNA: TGTGCCAGTCGGCGGATGTCCGACACAGATACGCAGTATTTT
clone size: few; J gene: TRBJ2-5; D gene: .; V gene: TRBV25-1; CDR3 protein: CASSEYYGAGETQYF; CDR3 DNA: TGTGCCAGCAGTGAATATTACGGGGCGGGAGAGACCCAGTACTTC
clone size: once; J gene: TRBJ2-1; D gene: TRBD2; V gene: TRBV6-1; CDR3 protein: CASGLSAGVVYNAQFF; CDR3 DNA: TGTGCCAGCGGACTTTCAGCGGGAGTGGTCTACAATGCGCAGTTCTTC
clone size: many; J gene: TRBJ2-7; D gene: .; V gene: TRBV19; CDR3 protein: CASSIYGNYEQYF; CDR3 DNA: TGTGCCAGTAGTATTTACGGGAACTACGAGCAGTACTTC
clone size: many; J gene: TRBJ2-5; D gene: TRBD2; V gene: TRBV20-1; CDR3 protein: CSAKGGSPLETQYF; CDR3 DNA: TGCAGTGCTAAGGGCGGGAGCCCGCTGGAGACCCAGTACTTC
clone size: .; J gene: TRBJ1-1; D gene: .; V gene: TRBV7-2; CDR3 protein: CASSLINAFF; CDR3 DNA: TGTGCCAGCAGCTTAATTAACGCGTTCTTT
clone size: many; J gene: TRBJ1-1; D gene: .; V gene: TRBV19; CDR3 protein: CASRSQMDTEAFF; CDR3 DNA: TGTGCCTCAAGATCGCAAATGGACACTGAAGCTTTCTTT